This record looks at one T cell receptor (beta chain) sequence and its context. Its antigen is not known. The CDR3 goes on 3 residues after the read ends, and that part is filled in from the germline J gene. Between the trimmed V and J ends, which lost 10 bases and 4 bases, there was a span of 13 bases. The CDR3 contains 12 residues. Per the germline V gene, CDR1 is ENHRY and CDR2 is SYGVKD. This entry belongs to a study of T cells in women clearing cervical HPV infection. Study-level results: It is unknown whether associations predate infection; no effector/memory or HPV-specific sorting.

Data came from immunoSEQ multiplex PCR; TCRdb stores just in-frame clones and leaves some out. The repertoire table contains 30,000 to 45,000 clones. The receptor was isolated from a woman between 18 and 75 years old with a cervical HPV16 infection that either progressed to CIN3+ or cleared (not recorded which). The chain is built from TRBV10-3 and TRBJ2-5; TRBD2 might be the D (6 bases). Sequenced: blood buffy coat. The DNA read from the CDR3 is TGTGCCACCTCCCAGGGAGGAGAGACC. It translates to CATSQGGET. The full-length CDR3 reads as CATSQGGETQYF.